The subject of this entry is one T cell receptor beta chain. Which antigen it targets is not known. Given a much more abundant clone one base away, this may be a read error. This entry is derived from a study of molecular identifiers for immune sequencing clone quantification (dated by TCRdb to 2016 to 2019). Background for the entire study: For a replicate experiment, RNA from roughly 18,000 or 92,000 naive CD8 T cells was divided into five aliquots, and four of the five aliquots were sequenced. CD8 T cells were used in a methods study to benchmark molecular-identifier clustering-based TCR repertoire sequencing (MIDCIRS) and TCR RNA copy counting.

Beyond this particular receptor, the publication reports: Naive libraries contained spiked-in Jurkat TCR RNA (around eleven copies' worth), which is not part of the donor repertoire. Spiked-in Jurkat TCR RNA equivalent to a single cell was reported to be detectable even among approximately 1 million naive CD8 T cells. Modeling gave about 3.2 recovered TCR RNA copies per cell versus approximately 11 by digital PCR, implying about 30% capture efficiency. Identical TCR molecules sharing a barcode could cause highly expanded clone sizes to be underestimated. Without barcode sub-clustering, chimeric consensus sequences inflated TCR diversity; chimeras reached as high as 47%. In CMV-specific effector cells, clones with more than 20 RNA copies contained over 98% of molecules, whereas in naive cells such clones contained under 1% of molecules.

The protocol used for the library was PCR. Sequencing took place on an Illumina HiSeq 4000. Bulk TCR libraries were prepared as previously described, using TCR primers listed in Table S5. The Qiagen AllPrep DNA/RNA kit was used to purify total RNA. Reads from multiple sequencing runs of the same library were pooled before analysis. In the paper's pipeline: Reads were retained only if the reads had an exact TCR constant sequence, and the retained reads were trimmed to 150 nt and grouped according to their 12-nt molecular barcodes. Reads inside each barcode group were sub-clustered using a 15% Levenshtein threshold, and a quality-weighted consensus sequence was constructed for each RNA molecule. Non-functional sequences were removed, as were lower-count sequences one edit away from another. On the basis of fitting two negative binomial distributions, barcode sub-clusters with fewer than 20% of the maximum read count were discarded. TCRdb handled the public reads itself, with Q25 trimming in fastp and clone calling in MiXCR, and kept productive beta chains. Rows with one shared CDR3 protein collapse into an entry with the most common genes and DNA. The V and J calls, along with clone size, are taken from TCRdb and not from the paper's own processing. Within this sample are 250,000 to 350,000 distinct CDR3 sequences, with over 20% of them counted one time only. The ten largest clones capture roughly 0.8% of the sample.

CDR1 LNHDA and CDR2 SQIVND were looked up in the germline V gene (reference sequence). Taken from cysteine to phenylalanine, the CDR3 has 13 residues. Just the 39-base CDR3 DNA is kept, in frame starting at base 1. Libraries of naive CD8 T cells were built from about 19,000 to 1,100,000 sorted cells, with 10%, 30% or 50% of the purified RNA used. Naive CD8 T cells, defined as CD8+CD4-CCR7+CD45RA+, were FACS-sorted into RLT Plus buffer on a BD FACSAria II. To test detection sensitivity, Jurkat RNA equal to approximately 10 TCR copies was added to samples of roughly 19,000-1,100,000 naive CD8 T cells. Enrichment of CD8 T cells was performed with RosetteSep CD8+ T Cell Enrichment Cocktail and Ficoll-Paque, after which ACK red cell lysis was carried out.

Rearrangement joined TRBV19 to TRBJ2-4; 7 bases in the junction line up with TRBD2. This clonotype was sampled from a human donor in good health. Some libraries in this study had Jurkat cell RNA spiked in. Sample: naive CD8+ T cells from blood, with Jurkat cell RNA spiked in. The cell subset or site label of this sample denotes: FACS-sorted CD8+CD4-CCR7+CD45RA+ naive T cells. The sequenced DNA is TGTGCCAGTAATAGCGGGCCCAAAAACGTTCAGTACTTC. Translated, this gives CASNSGPKNVQYF. Reference TRBV19 and TRBJ2-4 genes cover what lies past the CDR3, so the full variable domain is DGGITQSPKYLFRKEGQNVTLSCEQNLNHDAMYWYRQDPGQGLRLIYYSQIVNDFQKGDIAEGYSVSREKKESFPLTVTSAQKNPTAFYLCASNSGPKNVQYFGAGTRLSVL.